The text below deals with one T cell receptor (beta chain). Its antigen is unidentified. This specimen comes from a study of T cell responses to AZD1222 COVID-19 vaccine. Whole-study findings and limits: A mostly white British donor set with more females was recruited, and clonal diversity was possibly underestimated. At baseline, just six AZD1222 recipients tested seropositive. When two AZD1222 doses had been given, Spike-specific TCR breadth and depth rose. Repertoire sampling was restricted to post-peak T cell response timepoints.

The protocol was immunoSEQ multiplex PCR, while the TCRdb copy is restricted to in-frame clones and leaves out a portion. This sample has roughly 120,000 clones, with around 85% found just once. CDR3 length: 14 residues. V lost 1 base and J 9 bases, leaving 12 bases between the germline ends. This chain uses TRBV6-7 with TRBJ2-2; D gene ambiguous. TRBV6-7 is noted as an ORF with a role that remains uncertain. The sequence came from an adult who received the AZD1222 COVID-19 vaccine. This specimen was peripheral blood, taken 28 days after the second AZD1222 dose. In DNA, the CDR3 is TGTGCCAGCAGTTACTGCTGTGGGTTCTGGGAGCTGTTTTTT. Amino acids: CASSYCCGFWELFF.